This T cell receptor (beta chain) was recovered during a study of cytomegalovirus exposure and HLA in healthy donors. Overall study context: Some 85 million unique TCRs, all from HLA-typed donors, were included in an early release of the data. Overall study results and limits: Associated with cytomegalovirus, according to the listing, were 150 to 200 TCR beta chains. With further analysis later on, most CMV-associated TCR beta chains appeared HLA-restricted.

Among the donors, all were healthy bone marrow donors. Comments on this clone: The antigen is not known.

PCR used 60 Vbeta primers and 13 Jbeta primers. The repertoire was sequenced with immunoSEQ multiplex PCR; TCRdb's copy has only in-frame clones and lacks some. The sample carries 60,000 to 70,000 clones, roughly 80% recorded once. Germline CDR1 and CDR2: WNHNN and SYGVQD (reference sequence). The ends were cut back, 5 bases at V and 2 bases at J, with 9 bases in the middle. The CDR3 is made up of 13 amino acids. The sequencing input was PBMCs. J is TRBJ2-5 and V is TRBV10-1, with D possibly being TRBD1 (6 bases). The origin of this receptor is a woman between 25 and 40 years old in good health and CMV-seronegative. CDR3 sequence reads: CASSPDSQETQYF. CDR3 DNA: TGCGCCAGCAGTCCGGACAGTCAAGAGACCCAGTACTTC.